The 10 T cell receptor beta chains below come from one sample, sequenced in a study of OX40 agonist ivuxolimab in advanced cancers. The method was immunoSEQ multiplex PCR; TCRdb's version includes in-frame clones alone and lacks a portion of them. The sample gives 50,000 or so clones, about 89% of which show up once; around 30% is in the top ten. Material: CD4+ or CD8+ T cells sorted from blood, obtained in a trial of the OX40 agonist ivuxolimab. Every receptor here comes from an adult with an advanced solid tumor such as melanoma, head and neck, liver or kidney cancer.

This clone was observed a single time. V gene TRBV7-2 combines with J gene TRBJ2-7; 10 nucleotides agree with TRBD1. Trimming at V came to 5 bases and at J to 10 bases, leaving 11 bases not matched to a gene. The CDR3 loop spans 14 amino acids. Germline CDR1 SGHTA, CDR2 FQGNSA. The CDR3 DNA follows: TGTGCCAGCAGCCCCGGCCCGGGACAGGGGACTCAGTACTTC. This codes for CASSPGPGQGTQYF.

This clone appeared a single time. CDR3 protein: CASSFLGTTDTQYF. CDR3 DNA sequence: TGTGCCAGCAGTTTTCTGGGGACAACAGATACGCAGTATTTT. V is TRBV27 and J is TRBJ2-3; tentatively, D is TRBD1 (6 bases). In germline, CDR1 is MNHEY, CDR2 SMNVEV (reference sequence). V gave up 3 bases and J gave up 3 bases, with 10 bases separating them. The CDR3 is made up of 14 amino acids.

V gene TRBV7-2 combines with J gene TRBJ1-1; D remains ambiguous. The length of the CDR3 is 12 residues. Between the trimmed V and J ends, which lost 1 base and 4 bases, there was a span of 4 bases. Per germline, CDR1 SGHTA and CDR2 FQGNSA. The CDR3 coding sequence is TGTGCCAGCAGCTTAGGTCGCACTGAAGCTTTCTTT. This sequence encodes CASSLGRTEAFF. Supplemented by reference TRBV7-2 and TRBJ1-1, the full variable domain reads GAGVSQSPSNKVTEKGKDVELRCDPISGHTALYWYRQSLGQGLEFLIYFQGNSAPDKSGLPSDRFSAERTGGSVSTLTIQRTQQEDSAVYLCASSLGRTEAFFGQGTRLTVV.

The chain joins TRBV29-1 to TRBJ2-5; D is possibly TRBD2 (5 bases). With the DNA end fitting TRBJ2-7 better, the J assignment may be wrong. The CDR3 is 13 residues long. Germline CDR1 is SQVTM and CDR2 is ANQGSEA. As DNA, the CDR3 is TGCAGCGTGGGGAGCGGTTTATCCTACGAGCAGTACTTC. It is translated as CSVGSGLSYEQYF.

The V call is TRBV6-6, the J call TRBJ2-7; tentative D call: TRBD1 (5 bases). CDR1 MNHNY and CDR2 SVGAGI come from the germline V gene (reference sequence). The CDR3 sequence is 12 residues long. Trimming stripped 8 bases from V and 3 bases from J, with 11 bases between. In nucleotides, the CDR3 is TGTGCCAGCGCCCCGACAGACTACGAGCAGTACTTC. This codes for CASAPTDYEQYF.

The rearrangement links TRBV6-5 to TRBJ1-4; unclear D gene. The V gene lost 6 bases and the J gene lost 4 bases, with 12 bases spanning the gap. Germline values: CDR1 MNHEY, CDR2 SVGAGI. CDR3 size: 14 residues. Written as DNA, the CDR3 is TGTGCCAGCAGCCCAGGAAGGTTTAATGAAAAACTGTTTTTT. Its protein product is CASSPGRFNEKLFF.

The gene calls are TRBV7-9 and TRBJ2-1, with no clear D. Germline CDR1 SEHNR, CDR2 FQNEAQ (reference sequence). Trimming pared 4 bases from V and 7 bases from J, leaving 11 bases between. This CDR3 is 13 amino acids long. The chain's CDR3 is CASSSGGPNEQFF. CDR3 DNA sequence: TGTGCCAGCAGCTCGGGTGGGCCGAATGAGCAGTTCTTC.

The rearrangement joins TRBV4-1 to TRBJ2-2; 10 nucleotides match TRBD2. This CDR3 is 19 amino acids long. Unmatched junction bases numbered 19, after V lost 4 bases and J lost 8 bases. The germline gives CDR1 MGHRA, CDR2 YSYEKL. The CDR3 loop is CASSPSSVAGGLRSGELFF. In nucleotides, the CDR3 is TGCGCCAGCAGCCCTTCGAGCGTAGCGGGGGGATTAAGGTCAGGGGAGCTGTTTTTT.

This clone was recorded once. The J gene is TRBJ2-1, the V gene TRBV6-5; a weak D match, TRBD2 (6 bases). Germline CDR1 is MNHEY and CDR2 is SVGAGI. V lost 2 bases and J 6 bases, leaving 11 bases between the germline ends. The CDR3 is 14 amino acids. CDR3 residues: CASSYTGVGNEQFF. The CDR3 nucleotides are TGTGCCAGCAGTTACACGGGAGTGGGCAATGAGCAGTTCTTC.

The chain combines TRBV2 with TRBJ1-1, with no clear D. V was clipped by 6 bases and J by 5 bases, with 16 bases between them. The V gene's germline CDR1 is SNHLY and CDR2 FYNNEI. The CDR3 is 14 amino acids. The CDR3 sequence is CASSEGPISTEAFF. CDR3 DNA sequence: TGTGCCAGCAGCGAGGGCCCCATTTCTACTGAAGCTTTCTTT. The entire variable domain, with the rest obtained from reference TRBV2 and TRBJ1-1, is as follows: EPEVTQTPSHQVTQMGQEVILRCVPISNHLYFYWYRQILGQKVEFLVSFYNNEISEKSEIFDDQFSVERPDGSNFTLKIRSTKLEDSAMYFCASSEGPISTEAFFGQGTRLTVV.